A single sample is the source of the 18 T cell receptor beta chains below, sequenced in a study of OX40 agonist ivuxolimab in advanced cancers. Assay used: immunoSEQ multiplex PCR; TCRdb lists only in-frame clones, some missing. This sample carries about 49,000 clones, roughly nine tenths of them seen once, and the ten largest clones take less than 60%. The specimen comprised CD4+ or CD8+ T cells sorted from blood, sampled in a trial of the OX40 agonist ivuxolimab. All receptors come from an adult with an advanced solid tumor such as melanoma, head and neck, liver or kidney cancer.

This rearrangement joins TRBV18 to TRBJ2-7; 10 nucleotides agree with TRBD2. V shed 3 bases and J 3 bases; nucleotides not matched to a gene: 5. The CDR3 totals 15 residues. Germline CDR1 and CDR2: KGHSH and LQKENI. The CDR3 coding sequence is TGTGCCAGCTCACCGAGCGGGGGGGGTCTCTACGAGCAGTACTTC. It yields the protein CASSPSGGGLYEQYF.

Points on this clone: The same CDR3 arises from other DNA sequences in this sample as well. CDR3 in amino acids: CASSPASNYGYTF. The CDR3 nucleotides read TGTGCCAGCTCTCCCGCTTCTAACTATGGCTACACCTTC. The rearrangement links TRBV18 to TRBJ1-2; unclear D gene. Germline values: CDR1 KGHSH, CDR2 LQKENI. This CDR3 contains 13 residues. Trimming cost V 6 bases and J 0 bases, with 8 bases left between them.

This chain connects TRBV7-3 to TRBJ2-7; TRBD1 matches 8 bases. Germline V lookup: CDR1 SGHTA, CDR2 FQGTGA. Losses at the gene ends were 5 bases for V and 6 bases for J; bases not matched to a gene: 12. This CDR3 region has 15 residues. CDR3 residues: CASSPDRADRSEQYF. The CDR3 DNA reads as TGTGCCAGCAGCCCGGACAGGGCGGATCGTTCCGAGCAGTACTTC.

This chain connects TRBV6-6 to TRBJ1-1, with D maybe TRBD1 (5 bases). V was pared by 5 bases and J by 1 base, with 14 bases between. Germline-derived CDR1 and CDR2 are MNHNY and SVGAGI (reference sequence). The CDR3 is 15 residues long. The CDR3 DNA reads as TGTGCCAGCAGTGACGATATGACAGCGAACACTGAAGCTTTCTTT. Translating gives CASSDDMTANTEAFF.

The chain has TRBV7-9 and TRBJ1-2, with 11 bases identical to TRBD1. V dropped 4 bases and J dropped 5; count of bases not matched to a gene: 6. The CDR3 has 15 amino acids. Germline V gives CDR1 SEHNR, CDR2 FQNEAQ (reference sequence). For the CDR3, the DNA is TGTGCCAGCAGCTCCGGGACAGGGGGTAATTATGGCTACACCTTC. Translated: CASSSGTGGNYGYTF.

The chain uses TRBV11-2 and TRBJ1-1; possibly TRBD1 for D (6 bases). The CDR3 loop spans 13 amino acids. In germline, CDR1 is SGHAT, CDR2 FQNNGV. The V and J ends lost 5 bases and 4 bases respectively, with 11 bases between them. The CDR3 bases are TGTGCCAGCAGCCTTGACAGGTCCACTGAAGCTTTCTTT. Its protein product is CASSLDRSTEAFF.

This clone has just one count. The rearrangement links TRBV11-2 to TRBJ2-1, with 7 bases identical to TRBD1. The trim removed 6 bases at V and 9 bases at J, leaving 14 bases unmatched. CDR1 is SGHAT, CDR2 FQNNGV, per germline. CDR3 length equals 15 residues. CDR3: CASSDDSGAGGEQFF. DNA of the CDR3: TGTGCCAGCAGTGACGATTCGGGTGCAGGGGGTGAGCAGTTCTTC.

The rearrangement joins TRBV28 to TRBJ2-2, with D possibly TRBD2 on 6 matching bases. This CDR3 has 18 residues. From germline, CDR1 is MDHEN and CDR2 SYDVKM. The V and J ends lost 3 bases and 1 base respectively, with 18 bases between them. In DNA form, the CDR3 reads TGTGCCAGCAGTTTGGGTTTAGGGAGGCGGGGGAACACCGGGGAGCTGTTTTTT. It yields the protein CASSLGLGRRGNTGELFF.

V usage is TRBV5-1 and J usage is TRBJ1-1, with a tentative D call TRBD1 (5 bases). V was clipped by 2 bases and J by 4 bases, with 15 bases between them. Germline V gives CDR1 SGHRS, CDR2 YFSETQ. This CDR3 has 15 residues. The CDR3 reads CASSFRLRGSTEAFF. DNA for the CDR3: TGCGCCAGCAGCTTTCGATTAAGGGGCTCCACTGAAGCTTTCTTT.

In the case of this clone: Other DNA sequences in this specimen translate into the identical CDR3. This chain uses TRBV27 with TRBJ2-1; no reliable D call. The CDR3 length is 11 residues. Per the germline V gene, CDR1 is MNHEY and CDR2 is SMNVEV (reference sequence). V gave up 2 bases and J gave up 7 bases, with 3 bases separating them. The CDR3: CASSLGNEQFF. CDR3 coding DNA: TGTGCCAGCAGTTTAGGTAATGAGCAGTTCTTC.

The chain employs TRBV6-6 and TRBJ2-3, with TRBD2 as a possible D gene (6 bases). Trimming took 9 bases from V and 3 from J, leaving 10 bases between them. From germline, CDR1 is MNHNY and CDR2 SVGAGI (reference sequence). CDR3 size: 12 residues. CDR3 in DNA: TGTGCCAGTGCCGGGGGTACAGATACGCAGTATTTT. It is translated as CASAGGTDTQYF.

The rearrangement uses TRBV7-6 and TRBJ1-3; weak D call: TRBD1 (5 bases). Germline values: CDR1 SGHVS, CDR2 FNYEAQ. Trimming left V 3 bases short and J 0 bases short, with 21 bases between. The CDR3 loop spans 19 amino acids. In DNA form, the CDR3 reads TGTGCCAGCAGCTTCGGGGGATTGGGCCCCGGGCTCTCTGGAAACACCATATATTTT. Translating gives CASSFGGLGPGLSGNTIYF.

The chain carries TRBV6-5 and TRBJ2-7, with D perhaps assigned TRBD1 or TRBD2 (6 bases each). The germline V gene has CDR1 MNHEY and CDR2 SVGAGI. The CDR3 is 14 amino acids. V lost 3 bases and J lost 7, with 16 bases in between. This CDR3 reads CASSYAEGTWEQYF. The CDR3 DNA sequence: TGTGCCAGCAGTTATGCGGAGGGGACATGGGAGCAGTACTTC.

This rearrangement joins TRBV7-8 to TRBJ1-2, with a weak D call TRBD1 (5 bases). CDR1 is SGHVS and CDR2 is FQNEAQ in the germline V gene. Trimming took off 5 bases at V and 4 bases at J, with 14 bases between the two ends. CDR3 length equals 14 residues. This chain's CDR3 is CASSQTGAGYGYTF. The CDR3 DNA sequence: TGTGCCAGCAGCCAAACCGGGGCCGGCTATGGCTACACCTTC.

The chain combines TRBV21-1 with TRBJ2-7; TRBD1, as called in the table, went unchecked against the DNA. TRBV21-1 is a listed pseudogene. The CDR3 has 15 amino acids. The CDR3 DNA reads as TGTGCCAGCAGCGAGGGACAGCGAAACTCCTACGAGCAGTACTTC. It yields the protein CASSEGQRNSYEQYF.

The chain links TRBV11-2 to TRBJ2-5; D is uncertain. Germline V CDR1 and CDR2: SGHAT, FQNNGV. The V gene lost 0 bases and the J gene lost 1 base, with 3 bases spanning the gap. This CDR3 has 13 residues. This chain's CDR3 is CASSLDAQETQYF. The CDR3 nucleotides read TGTGCCAGCAGCTTAGATGCCCAAGAGACCCAGTACTTC.

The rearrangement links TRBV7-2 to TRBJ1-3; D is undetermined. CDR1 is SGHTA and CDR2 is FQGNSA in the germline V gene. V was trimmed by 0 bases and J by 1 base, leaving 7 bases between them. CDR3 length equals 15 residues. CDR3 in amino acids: CASSLAVRSGNTIYF. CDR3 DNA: TGTGCCAGCAGCTTAGCGGTCAGGTCTGGAAACACCATATATTTT.

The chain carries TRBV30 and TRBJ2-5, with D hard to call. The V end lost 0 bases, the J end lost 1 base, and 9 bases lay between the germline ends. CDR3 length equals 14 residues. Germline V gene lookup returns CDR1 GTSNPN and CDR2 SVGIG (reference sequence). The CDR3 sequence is CAWSVNTAQETQYF. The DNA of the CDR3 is TGTGCCTGGAGTGTGAACACCGCCCAAGAGACCCAGTACTTC.